This T cell receptor (beta chain) came from a study of blood T cell repertoires in COVID-19. Looked up from germline, CDR1 is MDHEN and CDR2 is SYDVKM. This CDR3 region has 16 residues. Trimming removed 4 bases from V and 7 bases from J; junction bases left unmatched: 6. TCRdb's copy holds only in-frame clones and misses some; the assay was immunoSEQ multiplex PCR. The sample records 250,000 or so clones, roughly nine tenths being singletons. V and J are TRBV28 and TRBJ2-2, with 13 bases matching TRBD2. Sequenced sample: peripheral blood. This TCR was sampled from a woman in her thirties or forties who had recovered from COVID-19. CDR3 DNA sequence: TGTGCCAGCAGTTCGACTAGCGGGGGGCACGGCGGGGAGCTGTTTTTT. It specifies CASSSTSGGHGGELFF.